Below are 13 T cell receptor beta chains sequenced from a single sample in a study of blood T cell repertoires in COVID-19 (dated by TCRdb to between 2020 and 2021). The library relied on the immunoSEQ multiplex PCR assay. Sourced from immuneACCESS, this table was stored by TCRdb with only in-frame sequences that have V and J called. A share of the clones is absent; for the studies checked, an unresolved V gene accounts for under half, and the remainder has no known explanation. The sample table records 95,000 to 130,000 clones; 75% to 90% of these occur just once. The ten largest clones take up around 2% of the sample. Sequences were obtained from peripheral blood. These receptors were obtained from a man in his thirties or forties with acute or convalescent COVID-19.

The chain has TRBV4-3 and TRBJ2-5, with D possibly TRBD1 on 6 matching bases. Germline V lookup: CDR1 LGHNA, CDR2 YSLEER. The V gene lost 0 bases and the J gene lost 1 base, with 6 bases spanning the gap. The CDR3 is made up of 14 amino acids. In DNA, the CDR3 is TGCGCCAGCAGCCAAGAGGACAGCCAAGAGACCCAGTACTTC. It codes for CASSQEDSQETQYF.

This clone counts as medium-sized (0.01 to 0.1%). The chain combines TRBV6-5 with TRBJ1-1; 7 bases are shared with TRBD1. Unmatched junction bases numbered 9, after V lost 4 bases and J lost 4 bases. Germline V lookup: CDR1 MNHEY, CDR2 SVGAGI. The CDR3 sequence is 15 residues long. The CDR3 DNA follows: TGTGCCAGCAGTTTAACGGGACAGTTGGGCACTGAAGCTTTCTTT. Translated, it gives CASSLTGQLGTEAFF.

The chain links TRBV19 to TRBJ2-2, with 11 bases matching TRBD1. The germline CDR1 and CDR2 sequences are LNHDA and SQIVND (reference sequence). This CDR3 spans 15 amino acids. V was clipped by 4 bases and J by 7 bases; unmatched bases: 5. CDR3 DNA sequence: TGTGCCAGTAGTAAAGGGACAGGGGGGATCGGGGAGCTGTTTTTT. Amino acids: CASSKGTGGIGELFF.

This rearrangement joins TRBV6-5 to TRBJ2-1; 9 bases line up with TRBD1. This CDR3 is 15 amino acids long. In germline, CDR1 is MNHEY, CDR2 SVGAGI. The J segment lost 4 bases and the V segment lost 0 bases, leaving 1 base of the junction unmatched. The DNA for the CDR3 is TGTGCCAGCAGTTACTCCGGGACAGGGTACAATGAGCAGTTCTTC. Its translation is CASSYSGTGYNEQFF.

CDR3 amino acids: CASSPGTAIYSNQPQHF. In DNA form, the CDR3 reads TGTGCCAGCAGCCCAGGGACAGCAATCTATAGCAATCAGCCCCAGCATTTT. This sequence joins TRBV7-8 and TRBJ1-5; 7 positions match TRBD1. This CDR3 has 17 residues. With V trimmed by 5 bases and J by 0 bases, 10 bases remained unmatched. The germline CDR1 and CDR2 sequences are SGHVS and FQNEAQ.

The V and J genes are TRBV5-4 and TRBJ1-1, with a weak D call TRBD1 (5 bases). This CDR3 comprises 14 residues. The V end was cut by 0 bases, the J end by 1 base, with 7 bases between. Germline values: CDR1 SGHNT, CDR2 YYREEE (reference sequence). The CDR3 protein is CASSLDQGNTEAFF. In DNA, the CDR3 is TGTGCCAGCAGCTTGGATCAGGGGAACACTGAAGCTTTCTTT.

This chain connects TRBV6-4 to TRBJ2-1, with a possible D match to TRBD2 (7 bases). The CDR3 is 14 amino acids. V dropped 0 bases and J dropped 7 bases, with 10 bases sitting between them. Germline CDR1 and CDR2: MRHNA and SNTAGT. The DNA for the CDR3 is TGTGCCAGCAGTGACTCAGAGGGGGGGAATGAGCAGTTCTTC. This translates into CASSDSEGGNEQFF.

V and J are TRBV4-3 and TRBJ2-3; 8 nucleotides align to TRBD2. V shed 3 bases, J shed 6 bases, and the junction held 11 bases outside the gene matches. The CDR3 contains 16 residues. The germline gives CDR1 LGHNA, CDR2 YSLEER. This CDR3 is CASSQEVSQRGDTQYF. The CDR3 coding sequence is TGCGCCAGCAGCCAGGAGGTCAGCCAGCGGGGGGATACGCAGTATTTT.

This chain uses TRBV29-1 with TRBJ1-5; 7 bases match TRBD1. The CDR3 extends over 13 amino acids. The trim removed 4 bases at V and 2 bases at J, leaving 2 bases unmatched. The germline V gene has CDR1 SQVTM and CDR2 ANQGSEA. CDR3 nucleotide sequence: TGCAGCGTTGGTGACAGGGGCAATCAGCCCCAGCATTTT. Translation: CSVGDRGNQPQHF.

The chain is built from TRBV4-1 and TRBJ1-6, with 10 bases identical to TRBD1. Germline V gives CDR1 MGHRA, CDR2 YSYEKL. J lost 9 bases, V lost 1 base, and 3 bases had no gene match. The CDR3 extends over 15 amino acids. The CDR3 here is CASSQGGQGSSPLHF. CDR3 sequence (DNA): TGCGCCAGCAGCCAAGGGGGACAGGGGTCTTCACCCCTCCACTTT.

V and J are TRBV7-2 and TRBJ2-1; D possibly corresponds to TRBD1 (5 bases). The CDR3 has 15 amino acids. V lost 5 bases, J lost 3 bases, and 14 bases lay in between. Per germline, CDR1 SGHTA and CDR2 FQGNSA. CDR3 loop: CASSKGPDLYNEQFF. Written as DNA, the CDR3 is TGTGCCAGCAGCAAGGGGCCGGACCTCTACAATGAGCAGTTCTTC. The full variable domain, with the rest looked up from reference TRBV7-2 and TRBJ2-1, is GAGVSQSPSNKVTEKGKDVELRCDPISGHTALYWYRQSLGQGLEFLIYFQGNSAPDKSGLPSDRFSAERTGGSVSTLTIQRTQQEDSAVYLCASSKGPDLYNEQFFGPGTRLTVL.

CDR3 sequence (DNA): TGTGCCAGCAGCCCCGGGACAGGGATCACCGGGGAGCTGTTTTTT. Protein product: CASSPGTGITGELFF. This chain connects TRBV11-3 to TRBJ2-2; 9 bases agree with TRBD1. Germline V gives CDR1 SGHNT, CDR2 YENEEA. The J segment lost 4 bases and the V segment lost 5 bases, leaving 5 bases of the junction unmatched. There are 15 residues in the CDR3.

J is TRBJ1-5 and V is TRBV5-8; the D is unclear. The length of the CDR3 is 13 residues. Between the trimmed V and J ends, which lost 0 bases and 4 bases, there was a span of 5 bases. CDR1 SGHTS and CDR2 YDEGEE come from the germline V gene. The chain's CDR3 is CASSLARNQPQHF. For the CDR3, the DNA is TGTGCCAGCAGCTTGGCGCGAAATCAGCCCCAGCATTTT.